This entry is about one T cell receptor beta chain. PCR amplification relied on 60 Vbeta primers (plus 13 Jbeta primers). Some clones are missing from TCRdb's copy, which holds only in-frame ones; the method was immunoSEQ multiplex PCR. The sample has 95,000 to 150,000 clones; 60% to 85% are singletons. The data are from a study of cytomegalovirus exposure and HLA in healthy donors. Study-wide context: In a previous analysis, 110 million or so unique TCR beta sequences were found from 150 million to 200 million T cells.

The CDR3 covers 15 residues. The V and J ends lost 2 bases and 9 bases respectively, with 20 bases between them. The germline V gene has CDR1 SGHDT and CDR2 YYEEEE. J is TRBJ2-5 and V is TRBV5-6; D remains unclear. This clonotype originated in a man between 45 and 60 years old in good health and CMV-seronegative. The sample comprised PBMCs. The CDR3 sequence: CASSLEPRSDRAQYF. CDR3 coding DNA: TGTGCCAGCAGCTTAGAACCCCGCTCCGATAGAGCCCAGTACTTC.